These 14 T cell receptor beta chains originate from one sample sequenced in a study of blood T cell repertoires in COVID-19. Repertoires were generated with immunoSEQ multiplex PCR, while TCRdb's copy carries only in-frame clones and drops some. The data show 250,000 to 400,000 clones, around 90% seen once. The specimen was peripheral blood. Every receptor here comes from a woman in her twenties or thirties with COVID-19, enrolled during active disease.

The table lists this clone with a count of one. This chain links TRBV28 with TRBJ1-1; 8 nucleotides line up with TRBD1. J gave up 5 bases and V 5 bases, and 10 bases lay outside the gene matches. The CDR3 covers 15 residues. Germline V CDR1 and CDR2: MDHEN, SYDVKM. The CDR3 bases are TGTGCCAGCAGTGGCCAGACAGGGGAGCGGACTGAAGCTTTCTTT. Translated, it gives CASSGQTGERTEAFF.

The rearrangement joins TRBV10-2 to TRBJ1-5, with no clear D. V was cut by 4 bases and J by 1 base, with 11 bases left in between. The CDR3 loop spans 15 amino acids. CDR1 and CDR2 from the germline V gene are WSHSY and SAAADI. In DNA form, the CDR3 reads TGCGCCAGCAGTGCCTGGGGAGGGAGCAATCAGCCCCAGCATTTT. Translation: CASSAWGGSNQPQHF.

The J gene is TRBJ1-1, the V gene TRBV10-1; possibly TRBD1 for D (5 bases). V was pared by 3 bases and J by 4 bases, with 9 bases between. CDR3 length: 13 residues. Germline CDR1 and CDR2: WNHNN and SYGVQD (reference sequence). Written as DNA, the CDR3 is TGCGCCAGCAGTGACGGGGGTGGCACTGAAGCTTTCTTT. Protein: CASSDGGGTEAFF.

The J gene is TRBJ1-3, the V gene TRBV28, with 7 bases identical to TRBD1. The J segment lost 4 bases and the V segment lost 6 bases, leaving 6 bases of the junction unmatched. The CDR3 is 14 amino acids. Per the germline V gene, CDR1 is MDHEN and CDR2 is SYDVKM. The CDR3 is CASRKSGQGNTIYF. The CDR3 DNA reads TGTGCCAGCAGGAAATCGGGACAGGGAAACACCATATATTTT.

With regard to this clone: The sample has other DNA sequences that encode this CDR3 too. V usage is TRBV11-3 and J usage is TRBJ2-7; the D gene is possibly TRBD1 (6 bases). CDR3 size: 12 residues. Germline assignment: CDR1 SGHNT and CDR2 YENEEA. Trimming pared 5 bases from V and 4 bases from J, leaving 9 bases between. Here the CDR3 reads CASSLRGYEQYF. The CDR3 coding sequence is TGTGCCAGCAGCCTTAGGGGGTACGAGCAGTACTTC.

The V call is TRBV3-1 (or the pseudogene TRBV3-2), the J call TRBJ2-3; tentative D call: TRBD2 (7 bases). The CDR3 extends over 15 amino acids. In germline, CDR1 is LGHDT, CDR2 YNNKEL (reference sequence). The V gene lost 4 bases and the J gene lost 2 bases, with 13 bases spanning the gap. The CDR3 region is CASSLRGGSTDTQYF. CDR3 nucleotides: TGTGCCAGCAGCCTGAGGGGGGGATCCACAGATACGCAGTATTTT.

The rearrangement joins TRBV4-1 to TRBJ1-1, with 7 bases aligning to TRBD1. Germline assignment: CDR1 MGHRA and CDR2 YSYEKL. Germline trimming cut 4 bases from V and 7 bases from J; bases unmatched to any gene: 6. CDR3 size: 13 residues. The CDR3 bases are TGCGCCAGCAGCCCCTGGACAGGTGGTGAAGCTTTCTTT. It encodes CASSPWTGGEAFF.

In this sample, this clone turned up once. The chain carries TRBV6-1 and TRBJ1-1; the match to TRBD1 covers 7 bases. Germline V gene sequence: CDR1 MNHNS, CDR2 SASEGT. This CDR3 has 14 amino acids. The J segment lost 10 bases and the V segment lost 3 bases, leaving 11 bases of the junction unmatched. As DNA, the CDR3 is TGTGCCAGCAGTGAGGGCTTCAGGGGGTCTGCAGCTTTCTTT. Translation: CASSEGFRGSAAFF.

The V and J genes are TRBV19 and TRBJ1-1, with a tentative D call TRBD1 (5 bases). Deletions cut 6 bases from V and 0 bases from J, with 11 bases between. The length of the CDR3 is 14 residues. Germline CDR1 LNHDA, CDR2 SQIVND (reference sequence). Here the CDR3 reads CASSPRQLNTEAFF. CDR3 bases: TGTGCCAGTAGCCCCAGACAGCTGAACACTGAAGCTTTCTTT.

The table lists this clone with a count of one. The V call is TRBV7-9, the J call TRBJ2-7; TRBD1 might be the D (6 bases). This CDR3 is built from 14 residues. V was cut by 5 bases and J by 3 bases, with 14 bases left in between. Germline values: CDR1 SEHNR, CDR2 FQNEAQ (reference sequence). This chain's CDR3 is CASSQRDKHYEQYF. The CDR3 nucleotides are TGTGCCAGCAGCCAACGGGACAAGCACTACGAGCAGTACTTC.

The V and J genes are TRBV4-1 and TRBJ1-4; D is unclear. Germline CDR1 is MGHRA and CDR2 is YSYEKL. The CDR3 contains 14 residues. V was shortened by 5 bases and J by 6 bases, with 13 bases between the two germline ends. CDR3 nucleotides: TGCGCCAGCAGCTACATCCCGAGGGATGAAAAACTGTTTTTT. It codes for CASSYIPRDEKLFF.

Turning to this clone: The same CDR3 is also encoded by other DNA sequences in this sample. The CDR3 is CASSIGDRGNQPQHF. The CDR3 DNA reads as TGTGCCAGTAGTATAGGGGACAGAGGCAATCAGCCCCAGCATTTT. The chain carries TRBV19 and TRBJ1-5, with TRBD1 matching 7 bases. Germline-derived CDR1 and CDR2 are LNHDA and SQIVND (reference sequence). V trimming: 1 base; J trimming: 2 bases; junction bases outside the gene matches: 2. The CDR3 runs 15 residues.

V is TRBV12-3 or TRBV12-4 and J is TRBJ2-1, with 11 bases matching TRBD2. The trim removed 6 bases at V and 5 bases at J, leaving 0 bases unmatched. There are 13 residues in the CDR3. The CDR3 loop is CASRLAGDNEQFF. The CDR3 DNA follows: TGTGCCAGCAGACTAGCGGGAGACAATGAGCAGTTCTTC.

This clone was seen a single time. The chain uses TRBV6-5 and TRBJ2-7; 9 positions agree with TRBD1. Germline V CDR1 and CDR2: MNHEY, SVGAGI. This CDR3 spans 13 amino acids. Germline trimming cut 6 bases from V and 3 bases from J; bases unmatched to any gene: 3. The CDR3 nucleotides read TGTGCCAGCAGAGGGACAGGGCACTACGAGCAGTACTTC. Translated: CASRGTGHYEQYF.